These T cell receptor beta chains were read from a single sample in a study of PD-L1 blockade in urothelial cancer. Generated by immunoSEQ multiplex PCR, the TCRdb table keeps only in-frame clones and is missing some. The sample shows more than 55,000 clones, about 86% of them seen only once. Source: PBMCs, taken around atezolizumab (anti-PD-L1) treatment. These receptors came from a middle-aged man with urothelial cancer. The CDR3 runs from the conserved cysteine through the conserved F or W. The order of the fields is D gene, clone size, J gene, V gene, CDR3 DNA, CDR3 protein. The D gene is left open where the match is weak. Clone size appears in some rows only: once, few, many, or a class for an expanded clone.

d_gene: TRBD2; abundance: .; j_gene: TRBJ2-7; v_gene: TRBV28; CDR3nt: TGTGCCTCGCATTTCGGGGGAGGACTAGGCGAGCAGTACTTC; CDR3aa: CASHFGGGLGEQYF
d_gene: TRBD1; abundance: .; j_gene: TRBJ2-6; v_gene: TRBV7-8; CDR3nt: TGTGCCAGCAGCTCGAATCCGGGACAGAGCTCTGGGGCCAACGTCCTGACTTTC; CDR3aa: CASSSNPGQSSGANVLTF
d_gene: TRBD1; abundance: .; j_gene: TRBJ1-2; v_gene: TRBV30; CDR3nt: TGTGCCTGGAGTGTTGGGACAGGGGGCGCGGATGGCTACACCTTC; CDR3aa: CAWSVGTGGADGYTF
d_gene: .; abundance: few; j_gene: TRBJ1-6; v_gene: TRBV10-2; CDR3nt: TGCGCCAGCAGTGGCCAGGGGCCTCTTCAGCCCCTCCACTTT; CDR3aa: CASSGQGPLQPLHF
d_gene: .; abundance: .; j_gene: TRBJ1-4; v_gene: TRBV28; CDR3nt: TGTGCCAGCAGCCCAGGCCTTGAAAAACTGTTTTTT; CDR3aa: CASSPGLEKLFF
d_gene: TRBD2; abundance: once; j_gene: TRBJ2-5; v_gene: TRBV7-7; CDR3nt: TGTGCTAGCAGCTTTAGCGGGACTGAAGAGACCCAGTACTTC; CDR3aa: CASSFSGTEETQYF
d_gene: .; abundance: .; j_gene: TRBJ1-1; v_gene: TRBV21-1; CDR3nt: TGTGCCAGCAGCAAAGGGCCCCCAAGCCCGACAGCCCCGCGGACTGAAGCTTTCTTT; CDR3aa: CASSKGPPSPTAPRTEAFF
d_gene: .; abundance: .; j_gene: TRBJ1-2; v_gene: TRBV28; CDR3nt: TGTGCCAGCAGTTCCAGGGGACACTATGGCTACACCTTC; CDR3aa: CASSSRGHYGYTF
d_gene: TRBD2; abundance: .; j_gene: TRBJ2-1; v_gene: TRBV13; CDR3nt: TGTGCCAGCAGCTTAGGATCGACTAGCGGTTATTACAATGAGCAGTTCTTC; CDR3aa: CASSLGSTSGYYNEQFF
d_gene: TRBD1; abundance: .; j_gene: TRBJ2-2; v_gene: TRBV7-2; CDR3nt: TGTGCCAGCAGCTCAACGGGACAGGCCCGTACCGGGGAGCTGTTTTTT; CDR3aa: CASSSTGQARTGELFF
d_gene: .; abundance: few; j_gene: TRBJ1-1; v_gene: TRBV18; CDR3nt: .; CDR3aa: CASSRGTVGTGIFTFF
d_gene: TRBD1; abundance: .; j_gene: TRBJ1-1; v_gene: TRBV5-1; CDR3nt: TGCGCCAGCAGCAGGACAGGGTCGGGCACTGAAGCTTTCTTT; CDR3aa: CASSRTGSGTEAFF
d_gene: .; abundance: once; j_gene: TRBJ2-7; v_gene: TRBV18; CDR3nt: TGTGCCAGCTCATCCTTGGGGGGAACCTACGAGCAGTACTTC; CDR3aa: CASSSLGGTYEQYF
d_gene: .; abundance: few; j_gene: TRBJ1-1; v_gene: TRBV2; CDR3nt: TGTGCCAGCAAAATTACAGGGAGTTCTAACACTGAAGCTTTCTTT; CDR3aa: CASKITGSSNTEAFF
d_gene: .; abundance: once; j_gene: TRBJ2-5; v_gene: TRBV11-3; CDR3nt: TGTGCCAGCAGCTTGAGTGGGGGGGAGACCCAGTACTTC; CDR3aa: CASSLSGGETQYF
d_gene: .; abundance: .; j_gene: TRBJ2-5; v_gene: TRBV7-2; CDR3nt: TGTGCCAGCAGCTTATTTGAGAGAGAGACCCAGTACTTC; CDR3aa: CASSLFERETQYF
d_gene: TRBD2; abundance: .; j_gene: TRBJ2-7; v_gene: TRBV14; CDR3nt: TGTGCCAGCAGCCAGTTTAGCGGGAACCCCTACGAGCAGTACTTC; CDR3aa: CASSQFSGNPYEQYF
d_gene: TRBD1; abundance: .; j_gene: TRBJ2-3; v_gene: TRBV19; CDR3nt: TGTGCCAGTAGTCTTCTACGGGACAGGTCCACAGATACGCAGTATTTT; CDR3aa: CASSLLRDRSTDTQYF
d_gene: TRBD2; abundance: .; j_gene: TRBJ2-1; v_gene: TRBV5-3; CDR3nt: TGTGCCAGAAGCTTGCAGAGTCAGCGGGAGGGCCCCTACAATGAGCAGTTCTTC; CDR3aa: CARSLQSQREGPYNEQFF
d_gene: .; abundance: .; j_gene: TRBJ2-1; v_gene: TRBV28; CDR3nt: TGTGCCAGCAGTTTAGTAGCTTTTGAGCAGTTCTTC; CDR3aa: CASSLVAFEQFF
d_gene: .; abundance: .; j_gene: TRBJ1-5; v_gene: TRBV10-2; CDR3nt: TGCGCCAGCAGTGGGGGCAGCAATCAGCCCCAGCATTTT; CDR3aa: CASSGGSNQPQHF
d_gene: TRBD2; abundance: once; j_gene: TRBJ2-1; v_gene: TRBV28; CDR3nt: TGTGCCAGCAGTTTGCCGACTAGCGGGAGAGGGCATGAGCAGTTCTTC; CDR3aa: CASSLPTSGRGHEQFF
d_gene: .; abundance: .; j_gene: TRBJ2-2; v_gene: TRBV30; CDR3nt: TGTGCCTGGAGAGCGCTGAACACCGGGGAGCTGTTTTTT; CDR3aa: CAWRALNTGELFF
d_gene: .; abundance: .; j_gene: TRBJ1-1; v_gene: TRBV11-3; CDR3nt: TGTGCCAGCAGCCTGGGGGGGCTCAACACTGAAGCTTTCTTT; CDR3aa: CASSLGGLNTEAFF
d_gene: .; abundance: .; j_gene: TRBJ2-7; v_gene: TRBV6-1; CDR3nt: TGTGCCAGCAGCCGGACAGAGACCTACGAGCAGTACTTC; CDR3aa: CASSRTETYEQYF
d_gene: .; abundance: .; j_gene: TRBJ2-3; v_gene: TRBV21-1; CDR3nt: TGTGCCAGCAGCAAATATCCCAGTAGCACAGATACGCAGTATTTT; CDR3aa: CASSKYPSSTDTQYF
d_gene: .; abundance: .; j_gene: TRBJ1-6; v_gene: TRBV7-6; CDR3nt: TGTGCCAGCAGCCACAACCCCCCATTAAGCTCCTATAATTCACCCCTCCACTTT; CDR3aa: CASSHNPPLSSYNSPLHF
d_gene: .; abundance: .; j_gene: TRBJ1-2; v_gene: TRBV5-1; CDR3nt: TGCGCCAGCAGCTTGGGACAGAACTATGGCTACACCTTC; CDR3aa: CASSLGQNYGYTF
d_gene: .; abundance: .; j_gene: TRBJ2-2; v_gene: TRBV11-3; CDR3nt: TGTGCCAGCAGCTTAGGAGGCCCCAGGGTCGGGGAGCTGTTTTTT; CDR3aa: CASSLGGPRVGELFF
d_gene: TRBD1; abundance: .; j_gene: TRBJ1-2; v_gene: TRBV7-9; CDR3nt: TGTGCCAGCAGCCGACAGGGGGCTGGAGGCTACACCTTC; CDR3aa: CASSRQGAGGYTF
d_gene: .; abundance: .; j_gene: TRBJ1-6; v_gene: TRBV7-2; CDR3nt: TGTGCCAGCAGCCCGCGGGCCAGCTCCTATAATTCACCCCTCCACTTT; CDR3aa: CASSPRASSYNSPLHF
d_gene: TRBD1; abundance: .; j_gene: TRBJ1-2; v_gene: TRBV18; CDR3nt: TGTGCCAGCTCACTAACACAGGGGCTTGGCGGCTACACCTTC; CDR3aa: CASSLTQGLGGYTF
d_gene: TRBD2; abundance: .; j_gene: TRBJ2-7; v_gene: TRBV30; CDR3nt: TGTGCCTGGTGCGAGCGGGACCGTCCCTACGAGCAGTACTTC; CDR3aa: CAWCERDRPYEQYF
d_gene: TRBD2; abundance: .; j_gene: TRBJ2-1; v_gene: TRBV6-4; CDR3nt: TGTGCCAGCACGCGGACTAGCGGGAGGATCTTC; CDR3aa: CASTRTSGRIF
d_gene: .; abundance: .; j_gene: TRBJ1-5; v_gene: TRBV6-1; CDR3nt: TGTGCCAGCAGTGAGCAGGGGAATCAGCCCCAGCATTTT; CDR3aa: CASSEQGNQPQHF
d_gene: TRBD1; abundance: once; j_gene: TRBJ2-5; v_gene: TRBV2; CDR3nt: TGTGCCAGCAGCGGACAGGGATTGGAGACCCAGTACTTC; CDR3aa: CASSGQGLETQYF
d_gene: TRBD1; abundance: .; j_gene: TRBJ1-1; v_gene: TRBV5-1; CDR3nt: TGCGCCACCCGGACAGGGAAGCCCAACTCTGAAGCTTTCTTT; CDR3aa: CATRTGKPNSEAFF
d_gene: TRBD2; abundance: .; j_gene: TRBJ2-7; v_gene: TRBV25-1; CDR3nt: TGTGCCAGCACCCCAACACTAGCGGGAGGCTACGAGCAGTACTTC; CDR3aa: CASTPTLAGGYEQYF
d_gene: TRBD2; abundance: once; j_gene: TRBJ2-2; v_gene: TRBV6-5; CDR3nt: TGTGCCAGCAGTTACTCGATCAGCGGGGCCACCGGGGAGCTGTTTTTT; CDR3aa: CASSYSISGATGELFF
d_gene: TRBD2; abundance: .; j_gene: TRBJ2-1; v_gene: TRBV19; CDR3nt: TGTGCCAGTAGGCGACCAGCGGGAGGGCCCGAGTCCTACAATGAGCAGTTCTTC; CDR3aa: CASRRPAGGPESYNEQFF
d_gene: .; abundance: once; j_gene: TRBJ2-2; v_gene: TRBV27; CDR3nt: TGTGCCAGCAGGGACGAGGGGGCGGGGACCGGGGAGCTGTTTTTT; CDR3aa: CASRDEGAGTGELFF
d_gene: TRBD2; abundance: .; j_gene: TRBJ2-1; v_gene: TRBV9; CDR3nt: TGTGCCAGCAGTCCAAGACCGACTAGCGACAATGAGCAGTTCTTC; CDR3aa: CASSPRPTSDNEQFF
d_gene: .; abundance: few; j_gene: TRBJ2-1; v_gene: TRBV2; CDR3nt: TGTGCCAGCAGTGAATATTACAATGAGCAGTTCTTC; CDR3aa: CASSEYYNEQFF
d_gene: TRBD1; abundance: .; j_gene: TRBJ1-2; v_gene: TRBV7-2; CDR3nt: TGTGCCAGCAGCTTCTCGCGGACAGGGCGAAACGATGGCTACACCTTC; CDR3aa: CASSFSRTGRNDGYTF
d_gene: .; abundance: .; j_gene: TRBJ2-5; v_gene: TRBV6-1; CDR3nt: TGTGCCAGCACACAAGAGACCCAGTACTTC; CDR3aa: CASTQETQYF
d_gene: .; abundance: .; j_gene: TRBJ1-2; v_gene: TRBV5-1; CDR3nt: TGCGCCAGCAGCTTGGAAGTCGAAGCGCGAGTCTATGGCTACACCTTC; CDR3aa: CASSLEVEARVYGYTF
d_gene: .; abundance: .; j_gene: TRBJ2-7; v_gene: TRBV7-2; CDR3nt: TGTGCCAGCAGCTTAGCGGGACTGGGGTACGAGCAGTACTTC; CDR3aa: CASSLAGLGYEQYF
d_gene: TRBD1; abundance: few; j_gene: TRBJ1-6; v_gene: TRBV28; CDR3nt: TGTGCCAGCAGAACGGGACAGGGGCATAATTCACCCCTCCACTTT; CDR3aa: CASRTGQGHNSPLHF
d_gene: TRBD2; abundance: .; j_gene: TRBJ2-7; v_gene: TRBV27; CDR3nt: TGTGCCAGCAGGGGAGCGGGAGGGAGCTCCTACGAGCAGTACTTC; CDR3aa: CASRGAGGSSYEQYF
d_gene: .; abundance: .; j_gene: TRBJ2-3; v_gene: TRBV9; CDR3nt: TGTGCCAGCAGCAAACGGAGTAGCACAGATACGCAGTATTTT; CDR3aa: CASSKRSSTDTQYF
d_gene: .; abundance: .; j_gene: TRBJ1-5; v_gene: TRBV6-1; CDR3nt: TGTGCCAGCAGTGAGGTCAGGGGTGGAATTCAGCCCCAGCATTTT; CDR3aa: CASSEVRGGIQPQHF
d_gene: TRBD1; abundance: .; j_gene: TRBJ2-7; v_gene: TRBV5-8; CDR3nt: TGTGCCAGCAGCTTGCTTGGACAGGCCTACGAGCAGTACTTC; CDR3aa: CASSLLGQAYEQYF
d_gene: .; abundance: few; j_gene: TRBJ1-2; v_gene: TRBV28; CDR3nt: TGTGCCAGCAGTTCCGACATCTATGGCTACACCTTC; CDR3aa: CASSSDIYGYTF
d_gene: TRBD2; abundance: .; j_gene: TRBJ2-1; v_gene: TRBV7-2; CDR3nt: TGTGCCAAGGGACTAGACTACAATGAGCAGTTCTTC; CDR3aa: CAKGLDYNEQFF